This record looks at one T cell receptor beta chain sequence and its context. Its cognate antigen is unknown. Via MiXCR, TCRdb re-called the 5' RACE reads, giving one row per CDR3 protein. Of 520,000 or so distinct CDR3 sequences listed, 20% to 25% were seen once; the top ten hold under 0.95%. The sample comes from a study of identical twins. Study results and limitations: These conclusions were based on statistical analysis (cross-sectional, not following the same donors).

This CDR3 contains 15 residues. The V gene end was trimmed by 6 bases and the J gene end by 5 bases; junction bases not matched to a gene: 11. The same sample was also used in a study of T cells expressing NK-cell markers.

The source is a woman under 30 in good health. The chain links TRBV12-3 or TRBV12-4 to TRBJ1-1, with 8 bases that match TRBD1. Sequencing input: CD4+ T cells sorted from blood. The DNA of the CDR3 is TGTGCCAGCAGCCGCCGGACAGGGAGGGGGACTGAAGCTTTCTTT. The encoded protein is CASSRRTGRGTEAFF.